This T cell receptor (beta chain) was recorded in a study of blood T cell repertoires in COVID-19. Study-wide background: PBMCs, B-cell-depleted T cells, or T cells provided the cDNA or gDNA that made up the material.

Sequencing was performed with immunoSEQ multiplex PCR; in TCRdb, only in-frame clones are kept and a portion is missing. The sample includes approximately 260,000 clones, 85% seen only once; the top ten take 6.6%. Participants, about 18 to 90 years old, spanned under 30 US areas. Within the 2 weeks before study entry, each person in the exposed group met a COVID-19 case. With 4 bases removed from V and 4 bases from J, the gap between germline ends came to 17 bases. The germline V gene encodes CDR1 SGHRS and CDR2 YFSETQ. The CDR3 covers 15 residues. The sample taken for sequencing was PBMCs or T cells enriched from blood (not recorded which). This TCR was sampled from a woman aged 45-59 years who had been exposed to COVID-19. The rearrangement uses TRBV5-1 and TRBJ1-2; D is undetermined. The CDR3 DNA is TGCGCCAGCAGCCCGGGAGGACCCTCGGGCTATGGCTACACCTTC. It encodes CASSPGGPSGYGYTF.